A selection of T cell receptor beta chains follows, all from one sample in a study of blood T cell repertoires in COVID-19. Only in-frame clones appear in the TCRdb table, and some are missing; sequencing was by immunoSEQ multiplex PCR. Of about 38,000 clones listed, about 94% are singletons. Sequenced: peripheral blood. These receptors were obtained from a human donor with active COVID-19. The donor label of this sample is uncertain. Both conserved end residues are part of each CDR3. The order of the fields is V gene, J gene, clone size, CDR3 length, D gene, CDR3 DNA, CDR3 protein. D genes are given only for firm matches. Part of the rows lack a size; the others show once, few, many or a class for expanded clones.

TRBV18	TRBJ2-7	NA	15	TRBD2	TGTGCCAGCTCACCAGGGGCGGGAGGAGGATACGAGCAGTACTTC	CASSPGAGGGYEQYF
TRBV24-1	TRBJ1-5	NA	16	TRBD1	TGTGCCACCAGTGACCCTGGGACAGGGGGGTATCAGCCCCAGCATTTT	CATSDPGTGGYQPQHF
TRBV7-2	TRBJ1-1	once	16	NA	TGTGCCAGCAGCTTAGGGGGCCGAAAGGGAAACACTGAAGCTTTCTTT	CASSLGGRKGNTEAFF
TRBV19	TRBJ2-3	NA	13	TRBD2	TGTGCCAGTAGTTGGGGGGGAGGGGATACGCAGTATTTT	CASSWGGGDTQYF
TRBV11-2	TRBJ2-2	NA	14	NA	TGTGCCAGCAGCTTAAGCTTCAACACCGGGGAGCTGTTTTTT	CASSLSFNTGELFF
TRBV2	TRBJ2-5	NA	13	TRBD2	TGTGCCAGCAGTCTGGGACTAGTAGAGACCCAGTACTTC	CASSLGLVETQYF
TRBV4-1	TRBJ2-1	NA	16	TRBD2	TGCGCCAGCAGCCAAGAAGGGAGGACTAGCGTCAATGAGCAGTTCTTC	CASSQEGRTSVNEQFF
TRBV7-2	TRBJ2-1	NA	14	TRBD1	TGTGCCAGCAGCTTATTACAGGGGGCTGATGAGCAGTTCTTC	CASSLLQGADEQFF
TRBV7-6	TRBJ2-2	NA	17	TRBD1	TGTGCCAGCAGCCAATCCCGAACAGGGGAGCGCACCGGGGAGCTGTTTTTT	CASSQSRTGERTGELFF
TRBV2	TRBJ1-6	NA	15	TRBD1	TGTGCCAGCAGTGTTCAGGGGGGACAGAATTCACCCCTCCACTTT	CASSVQGGQNSPLHF
TRBV6-5	TRBJ1-3	NA	15	NA	TGTGCCAGCAGTTCCAACCCACAAACTGGAAACACCATATATTTT	CASSSNPQTGNTIYF
TRBV10-3	TRBJ2-7	NA	14	NA	TGTGCCATCAGTGGGAACGGGAACGTCTACGAGCAGTACTTC	CAISGNGNVYEQYF
TRBV7-2	TRBJ2-7	NA	14	NA	TGTGCCAGCAGCTTAGGGGGGACAAGCTACGAGCAGTACTTC	CASSLGGTSYEQYF
TRBV28	TRBJ1-4	NA	14	NA	TGTGCCAGCAGGCCCCCCCCCAGGAATGAAAAACTGTTTTTT	CASRPPPRNEKLFF
TRBV5-1	TRBJ1-4	NA	15	TRBD1	TGCGCCAGCAGCCCCTCGGGGACAGGGACCCAAAAACTGTTTTTT	CASSPSGTGTQKLFF
TRBV6-5	TRBJ1-4	NA	15	TRBD1	TGTGCCAGCAGTTACACCGGGACAGGGTGGGAAAAACTGTTTTTT	CASSYTGTGWEKLFF
TRBV4-1	TRBJ1-6	NA	15	NA	TGCGCCAGCAGCCAAGACGTCTCCTATAATTCACCCCTCCACTTT	CASSQDVSYNSPLHF
TRBV7-9	TRBJ2-5	NA	12	NA	TGTGCCAGCAGCTATGCCGGGGAGACCCAGTACTTC	CASSYAGETQYF
TRBV7-2	TRBJ2-7	once	16	TRBD2	TGTGCCAGCAGCTCCCTCCCTAGCGGGGCCTCCTACGAGCAGTACTTC	CASSSLPSGASYEQYF
TRBV21-1	TRBJ1-3	NA	16	NA	TGTGCCAGCAGCTCACAGGGGGAACTCGGGGGAAACACCATATATTTT	CASSSQGELGGNTIYF
TRBV7-2	TRBJ2-3	NA	15	TRBD2	TGTGCCAGCAGCTTAGCGGGACTAGCCCCAGATACGCAGTATTTT	CASSLAGLAPDTQYF
TRBV5-4	TRBJ1-6	NA	16	NA	TGTGCCAGCAGCTTGGGACGGAGCTCCTATAATTCACCCCTCCACTTT	CASSLGRSSYNSPLHF
TRBV7-8	TRBJ2-3	NA	14	TRBD2	TGTGCCACTGGACTAGCGGGTTCCACAGATACGCAGTATTTT	CATGLAGSTDTQYF
TRBV5-4	TRBJ2-3	NA	13	NA	TGTGCCAGCAGCTTCCCACAGGAGGATACGCAGTATTTT	CASSFPQEDTQYF
TRBV11-2	TRBJ2-7	NA	15	NA	TGTGCCAGCAGCCGCGTGACAGGGAGGTCCTACGAGCAGTACTTC	CASSRVTGRSYEQYF
TRBV5-6	TRBJ1-2	NA	15	TRBD1	TGTGCCAGCTCCACGGGGGGACAGGGGAACTATGGCTACACCTTC	CASSTGGQGNYGYTF
TRBV2	TRBJ2-5	NA	14	TRBD1	TGTGCCAGCCTGGAAAGGGACAGGGAAGAGACCCAGTACTTC	CASLERDREETQYF
TRBV3-1/TRBV3-2	TRBJ2-1	NA	17	TRBD1	TGTGCCAGCAGCCAAGATGAAATAAGGGGGCGAGGCAATGAGCAGTTCTTC	CASSQDEIRGRGNEQFF
TRBV20-1	TRBJ2-1	NA	12	NA	TGCAGTGCTAGTGAACTAGCTGCACAGCAGTTCTTC	CSASELAAQQFF
TRBV6-5	TRBJ2-3	NA	14	NA	TGTGCCAGCAGTTACTCTGTCTTAGCAGATACGCAGTATTTT	CASSYSVLADTQYF
TRBV21-1	TRBJ1-5	NA	16	NA	TGTGCCAGCAGCGCAAATGGGGACAGGGGCGGTCAGCCCCAGCATTTT	CASSANGDRGGQPQHF
TRBV12-3/TRBV12-4	TRBJ2-7	NA	13	TRBD2	TGTGCCAGCAGGTCTAGCGGCCTCTACGAGCAGTACTTC	CASRSSGLYEQYF
TRBV6-2/TRBV6-3	TRBJ2-3	NA	11	NA	TGTGCCAGCAGCCGCCGGGATACGCAGTATTTT	CASSRRDTQYF
TRBV15	TRBJ1-1	once	13	NA	TGTGCCACCAGCAGAGACCGGTGGACTGAAGCTTTCTTT	CATSRDRWTEAFF
TRBV5-1	TRBJ1-2	once	15	NA	TGCGCCAGCAGCTTGCAAGGAGAACGGGTCTATGGCTACACCTTC	CASSLQGERVYGYTF
TRBV4-2	TRBJ2-4	NA	16	NA	TGTGCCAGCAGCCAAGGTGGACAGCTAGCCAAAAACATTCAGTACTTC	CASSQGGQLAKNIQYF
TRBV2	TRBJ2-3	NA	13	TRBD1	TGTGCCAGTCCGGGACAGATAGCAGATACGCAGTATTTT	CASPGQIADTQYF
TRBV28	TRBJ2-3	NA	15	NA	TGTGCCAGCAGTTTAGGTTCAGGGGCAACAGATACGCAGTATTTT	CASSLGSGATDTQYF
TRBV14	TRBJ1-1	NA	12	NA	TGTGCCAGCAGCGCGATGGGCCCTGAAGCTTTCTTT	CASSAMGPEAFF
TRBV6-5	TRBJ2-2	NA	15	NA	TGTGCCAGCCGCAGAACTAGCCAGAACACCGGGGAGCTGTTTTTT	CASRRTSQNTGELFF
TRBV2	TRBJ1-1	NA	16	NA	TGTGCCAGCAGTGTGGAGGGGGGGACTTATCAAACTGAAGCTTTCTTT	CASSVEGGTYQTEAFF
TRBV19	TRBJ2-3	NA	13	NA	TGTGCCAGTAATTGGGGGCTAACAGATACGCAGTATTTT	CASNWGLTDTQYF
TRBV11-2	TRBJ2-7	NA	14	TRBD2	TGTGCCAGCAGCTTCCCGACTAGCGGGTACGAGCAGTACTTC	CASSFPTSGYEQYF